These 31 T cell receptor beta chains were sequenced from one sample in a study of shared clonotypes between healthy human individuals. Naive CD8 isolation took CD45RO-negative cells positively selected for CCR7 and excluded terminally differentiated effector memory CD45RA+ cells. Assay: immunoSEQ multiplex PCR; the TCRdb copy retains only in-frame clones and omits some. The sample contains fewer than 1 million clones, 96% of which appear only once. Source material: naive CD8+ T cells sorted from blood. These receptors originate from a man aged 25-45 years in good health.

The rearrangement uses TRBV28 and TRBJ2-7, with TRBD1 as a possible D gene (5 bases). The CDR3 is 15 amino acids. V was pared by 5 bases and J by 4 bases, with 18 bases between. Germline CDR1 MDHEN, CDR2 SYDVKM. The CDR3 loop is CASSPTAGSYYEQYF. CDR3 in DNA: TGTGCCAGCAGTCCTACGGCAGGGTCGTATTACGAGCAGTACTTC.

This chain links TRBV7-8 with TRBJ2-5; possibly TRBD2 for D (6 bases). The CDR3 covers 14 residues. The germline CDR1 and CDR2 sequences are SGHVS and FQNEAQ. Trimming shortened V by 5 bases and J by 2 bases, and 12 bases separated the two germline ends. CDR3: CASSLMTSQETQYF. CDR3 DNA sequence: TGTGCCAGCAGCCTCATGACTAGTCAAGAGACCCAGTACTTC.

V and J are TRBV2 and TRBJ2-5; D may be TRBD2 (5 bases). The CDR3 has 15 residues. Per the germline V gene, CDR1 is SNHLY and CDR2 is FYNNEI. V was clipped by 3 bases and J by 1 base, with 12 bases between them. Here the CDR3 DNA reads TGTGCCAGCAGTGATAGCGAGGTTACCCAAGAGACCCAGTACTTC. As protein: CASSDSEVTQETQYF.

Written as DNA, the CDR3 is TGTGCCATCAGTGATGGAGGGGGCGTATACAATGAGCAGTTCTTC. Translated, it gives CAISDGGGVYNEQFF. The V call is TRBV10-3, the J call TRBJ2-1, with D possibly being TRBD1 (7 bases). The V gene lost 3 bases and the J gene lost 4 bases, with 13 bases spanning the gap. Germline loops: CDR1 ENHRY, CDR2 SYGVKD. The CDR3 is made up of 15 amino acids.

CDR3 amino acids: CASSYLGILNTEAFF. CDR3 nucleotides: TGTGCCAGCAGTTACCTCGGAATATTGAACACTGAAGCTTTCTTT. The chain combines TRBV6-5 with TRBJ1-1; no reliable D call. CDR1 is MNHEY and CDR2 is SVGAGI in the germline V gene. Trimming took off 2 bases at V and 0 bases at J, with 10 bases between the two ends. CDR3 length equals 15 residues.

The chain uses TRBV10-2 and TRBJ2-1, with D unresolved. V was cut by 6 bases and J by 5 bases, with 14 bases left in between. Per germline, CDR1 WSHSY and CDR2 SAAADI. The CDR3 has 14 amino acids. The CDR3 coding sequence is TGCGCCAGCAGGGACGCGACACGGGACAATGAGCAGTTCTTC. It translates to CASRDATRDNEQFF.

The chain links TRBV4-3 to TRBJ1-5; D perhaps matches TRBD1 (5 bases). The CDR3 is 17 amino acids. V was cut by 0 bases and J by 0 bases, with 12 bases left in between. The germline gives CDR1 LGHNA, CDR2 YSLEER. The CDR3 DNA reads TGCGCCAGCAGCCAAGATCGGTCAGGGCCTAGCAATCAGCCCCAGCATTTT. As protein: CASSQDRSGPSNQPQHF.

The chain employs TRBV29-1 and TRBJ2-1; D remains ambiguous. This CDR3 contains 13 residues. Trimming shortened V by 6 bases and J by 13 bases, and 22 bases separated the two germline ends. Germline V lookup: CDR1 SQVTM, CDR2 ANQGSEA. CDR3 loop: CSVLQKGPSGQFF. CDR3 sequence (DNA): TGCAGCGTGTTGCAAAAAGGACCTTCCGGACAGTTCTTC.

CDR3 loop: CASSPSGEGYNEQFF. The CDR3, as DNA: TGTGCCAGCAGTCCTAGTGGGGAGGGATACAATGAGCAGTTCTTC. The rearrangement links TRBV9 to TRBJ2-1, with 7 bases aligning to TRBD2. Germline V gene lookup returns CDR1 SGDLS and CDR2 YYNGEE. Trimming at V came to 5 bases and at J to 4 bases, leaving 9 bases not matched to a gene. The CDR3 has 15 amino acids.

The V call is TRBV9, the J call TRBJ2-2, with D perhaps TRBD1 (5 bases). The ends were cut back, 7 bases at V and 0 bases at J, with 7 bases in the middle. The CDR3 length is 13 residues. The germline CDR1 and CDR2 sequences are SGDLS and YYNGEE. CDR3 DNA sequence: TGTGCCAGCGACAGAGCGAACACCGGGGAGCTGTTTTTT. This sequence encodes CASDRANTGELFF.

The CDR3 protein is CASSQSGGGLSYEQYF. In DNA form, the CDR3 reads TGCGCCAGCAGCCAATCAGGTGGGGGTTTATCCTACGAGCAGTACTTC. The chain has TRBV4-1 and TRBJ2-7; D is tentatively TRBD1 or TRBD2 (5 bases each). Germline CDR1 is MGHRA and CDR2 is YSYEKL. V was trimmed by 2 bases and J by 1 base, leaving 15 bases between them. The CDR3 sequence is 16 residues long.

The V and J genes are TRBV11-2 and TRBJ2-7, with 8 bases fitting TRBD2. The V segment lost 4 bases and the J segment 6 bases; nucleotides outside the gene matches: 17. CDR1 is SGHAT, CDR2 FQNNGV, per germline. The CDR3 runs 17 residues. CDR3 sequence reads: CASSSPPGGGSSREQYF. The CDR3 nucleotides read TGTGCCAGCAGCTCCCCACCGGGGGGGGGTTCAAGCCGCGAGCAGTACTTC.

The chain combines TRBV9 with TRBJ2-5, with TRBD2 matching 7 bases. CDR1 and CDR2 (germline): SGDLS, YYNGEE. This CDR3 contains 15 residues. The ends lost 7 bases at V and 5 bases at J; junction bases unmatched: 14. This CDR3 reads CASQPGGGEGETQYF. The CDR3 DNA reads TGTGCCAGCCAGCCTGGGGGAGGGGAAGGGGAGACCCAGTACTTC.

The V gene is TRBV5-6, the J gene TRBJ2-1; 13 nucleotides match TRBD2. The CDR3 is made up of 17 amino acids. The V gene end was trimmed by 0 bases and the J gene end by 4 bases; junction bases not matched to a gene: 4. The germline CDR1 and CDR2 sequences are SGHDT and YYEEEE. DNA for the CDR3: TGTGCCAGCAGCTTGGGGACTAGCGGGAGCGGGTACAATGAGCAGTTCTTC. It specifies CASSLGTSGSGYNEQFF. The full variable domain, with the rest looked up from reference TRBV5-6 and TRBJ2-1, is DAGVTQSPTHLIKTRGQQVTLRCSPKSGHDTVSWYQQALGQGPQFIFQYYEEEERQRGNFPDRFSGHQFPNYSSELNVNALLLGDSALYLCASSLGTSGSGYNEQFFGPGTRLTVL.

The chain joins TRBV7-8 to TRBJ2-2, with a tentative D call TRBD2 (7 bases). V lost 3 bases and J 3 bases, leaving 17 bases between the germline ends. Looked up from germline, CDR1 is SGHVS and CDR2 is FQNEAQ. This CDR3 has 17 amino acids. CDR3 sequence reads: CASSFPSRGHDTGELFF. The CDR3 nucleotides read TGTGCCAGCAGCTTCCCCTCGCGGGGGCACGACACCGGGGAGCTGTTTTTT. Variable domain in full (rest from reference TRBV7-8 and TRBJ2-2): GAGVSQSPRYKVAKRGQDVALRCDPISGHVSLFWYQQALGQGPEFLTYFQNEAQLDKSGLPSDRFFAERPEGSVSTLKIQRTQQEDSAVYLCASSFPSRGHDTGELFFGEGSRLTVL.

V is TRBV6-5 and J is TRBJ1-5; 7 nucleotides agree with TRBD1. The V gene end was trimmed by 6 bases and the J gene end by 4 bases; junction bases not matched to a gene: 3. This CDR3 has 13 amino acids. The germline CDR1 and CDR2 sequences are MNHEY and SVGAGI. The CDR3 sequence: CASSMTGNQPQHF. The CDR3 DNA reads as TGTGCCAGCAGCATGACAGGGAATCAGCCCCAGCATTTT.

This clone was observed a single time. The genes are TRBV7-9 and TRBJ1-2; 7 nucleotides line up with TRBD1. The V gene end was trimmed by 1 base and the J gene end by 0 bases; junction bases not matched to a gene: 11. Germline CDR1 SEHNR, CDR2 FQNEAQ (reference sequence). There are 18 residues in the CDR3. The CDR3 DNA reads TGTGCCAGCAGCTTAGGCCCGTGGAGGGACAGAACTAACTATGGCTACACCTTC. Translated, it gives CASSLGPWRDRTNYGYTF.

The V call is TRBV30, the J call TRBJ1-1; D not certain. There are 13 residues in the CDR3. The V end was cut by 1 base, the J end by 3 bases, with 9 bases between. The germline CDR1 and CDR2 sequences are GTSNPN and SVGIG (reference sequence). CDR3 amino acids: CAWSEIAYTEAFF. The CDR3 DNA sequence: TGTGCCTGGAGTGAGATTGCGTACACTGAAGCTTTCTTT.

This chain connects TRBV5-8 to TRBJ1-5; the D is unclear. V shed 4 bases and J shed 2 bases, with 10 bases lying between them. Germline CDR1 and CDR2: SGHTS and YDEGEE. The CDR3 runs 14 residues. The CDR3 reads CASSGRTGNQPQHF. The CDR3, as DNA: TGTGCCAGCAGCGGGAGGACGGGCAATCAGCCCCAGCATTTT.

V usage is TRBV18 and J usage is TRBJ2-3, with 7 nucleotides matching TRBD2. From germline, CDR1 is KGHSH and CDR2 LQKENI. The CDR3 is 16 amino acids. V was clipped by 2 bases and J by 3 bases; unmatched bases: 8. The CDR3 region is CASSPSGLLATDTQYF. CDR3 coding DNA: TGTGCCAGCTCACCAAGTGGCCTACTAGCGACAGATACGCAGTATTTT.

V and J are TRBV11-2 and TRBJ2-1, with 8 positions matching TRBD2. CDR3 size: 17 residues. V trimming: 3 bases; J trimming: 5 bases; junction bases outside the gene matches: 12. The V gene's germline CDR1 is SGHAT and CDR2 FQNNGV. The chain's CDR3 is CASSFVLAGGIDNEQFF. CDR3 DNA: TGTGCCAGCAGCTTTGTTCTTGCGGGAGGTATCGACAATGAGCAGTTCTTC.

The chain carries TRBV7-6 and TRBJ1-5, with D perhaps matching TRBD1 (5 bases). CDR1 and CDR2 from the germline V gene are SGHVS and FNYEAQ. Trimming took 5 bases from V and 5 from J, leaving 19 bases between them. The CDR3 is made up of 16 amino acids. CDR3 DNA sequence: TGTGCCAGCAGCGAACTTCCGGGACCGAGAGATCAGCCCCAGCATTTT. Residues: CASSELPGPRDQPQHF. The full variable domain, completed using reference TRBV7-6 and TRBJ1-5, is GAGVSQSPRYKVTKRGQDVALRCDPISGHVSLYWYRQALGQGPEFLTYFNYEAQQDKSGLPNDRFSAERPEGSISTLTIQRTEQRDSAMYRCASSELPGPRDQPQHFGDGTRLSIL.

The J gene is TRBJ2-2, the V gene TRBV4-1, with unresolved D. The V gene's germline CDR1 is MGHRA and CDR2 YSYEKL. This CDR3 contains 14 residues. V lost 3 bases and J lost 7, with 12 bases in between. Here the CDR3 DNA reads TGCGCCAGCAGCCACCACGATCGCGTCGGGGAGCTGTTTTTT. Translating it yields CASSHHDRVGELFF.

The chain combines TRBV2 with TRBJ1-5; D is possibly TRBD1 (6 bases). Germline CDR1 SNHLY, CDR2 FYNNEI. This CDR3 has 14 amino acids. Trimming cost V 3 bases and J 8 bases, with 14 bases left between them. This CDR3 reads CASSDAGVMEPQHF. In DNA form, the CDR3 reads TGTGCCAGCAGTGACGCAGGGGTCATGGAGCCCCAGCATTTT.

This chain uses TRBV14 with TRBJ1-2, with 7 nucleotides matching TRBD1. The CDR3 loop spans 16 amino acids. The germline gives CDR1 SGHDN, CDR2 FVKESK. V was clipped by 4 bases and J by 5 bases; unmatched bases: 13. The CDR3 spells CASSPPLRDSSYGYTF. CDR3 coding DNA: TGTGCCAGCAGCCCACCACTCCGGGACAGCTCGTATGGCTACACCTTC.

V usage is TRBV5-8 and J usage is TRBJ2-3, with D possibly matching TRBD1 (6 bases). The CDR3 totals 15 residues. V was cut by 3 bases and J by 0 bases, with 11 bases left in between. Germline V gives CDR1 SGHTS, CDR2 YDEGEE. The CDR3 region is CASSSGVLSTDTQYF. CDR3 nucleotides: TGTGCCAGCAGCTCAGGGGTTCTCAGCACAGATACGCAGTATTTT.

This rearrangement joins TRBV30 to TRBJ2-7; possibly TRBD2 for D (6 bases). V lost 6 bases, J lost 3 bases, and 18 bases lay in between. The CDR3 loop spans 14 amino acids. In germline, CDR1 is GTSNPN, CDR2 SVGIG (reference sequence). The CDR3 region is CACEGRDQGYEQYF. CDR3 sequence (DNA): TGTGCCTGTGAGGGGCGGGATCAAGGCTACGAGCAGTACTTC.

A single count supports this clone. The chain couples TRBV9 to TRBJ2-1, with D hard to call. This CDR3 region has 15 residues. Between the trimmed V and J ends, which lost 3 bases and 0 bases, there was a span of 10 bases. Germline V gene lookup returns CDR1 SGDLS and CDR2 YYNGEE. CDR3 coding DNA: TGTGCCAGCAGCGCCACAGCGAGCTCCTACAATGAGCAGTTCTTC. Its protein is CASSATASSYNEQFF.

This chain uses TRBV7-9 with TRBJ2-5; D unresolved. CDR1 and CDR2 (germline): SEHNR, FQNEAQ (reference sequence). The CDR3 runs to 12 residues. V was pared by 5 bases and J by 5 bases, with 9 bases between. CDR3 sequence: CASSTLGETQYF. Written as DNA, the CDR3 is TGTGCCAGCAGCACCCTCGGGGAGACCCAGTACTTC.

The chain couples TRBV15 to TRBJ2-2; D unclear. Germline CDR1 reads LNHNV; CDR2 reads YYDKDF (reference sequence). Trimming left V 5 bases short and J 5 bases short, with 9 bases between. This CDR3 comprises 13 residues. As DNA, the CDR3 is TGTGCCACCAGCGTATCGGAGACCGGGGAGCTGTTTTTT. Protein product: CATSVSETGELFF.

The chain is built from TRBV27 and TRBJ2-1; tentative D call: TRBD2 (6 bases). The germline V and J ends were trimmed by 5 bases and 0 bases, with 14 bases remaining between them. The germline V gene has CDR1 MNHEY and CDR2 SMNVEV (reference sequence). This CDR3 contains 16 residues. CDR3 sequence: CASSTSWASSYNEQFF. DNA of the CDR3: TGTGCCAGCAGTACTAGCTGGGCTAGCTCCTACAATGAGCAGTTCTTC.